The 3 T cell receptor beta chains below all came from one sample that was sequenced in a study of blood T cells in healthy people across ages. Using a J-beta primer mix together with a sample-barcoded 5' primer, a second PCR was run for roughly 7 to 12 cycles. One entry per CDR3 protein, called by TCRdb with MiXCR from the 5' RACE reads. The repertoire holds approximately 800,000 distinct CDR3 sequences, with 55% to 70% as singletons. What was sequenced was blood. Receptors were obtained from a young man in good health.

J is TRBJ1-2 and V is TRBV5-1; 9 nucleotides agree with TRBD1. CDR1 and CDR2 from the germline V gene are SGHRS and YFSETQ. Losses at the gene ends were 4 bases for V and 7 bases for J; bases not matched to a gene: 17. This CDR3 is 17 amino acids long. The CDR3 here is CASSPTGTGSARSGYTF. CDR3 nucleotide sequence: TGCGCCAGCAGCCCAACCGGGACAGGGTCAGCGCGAAGTGGCTACACCTTC.

This clonotype was observed a handful of times. The chain joins TRBV6-2 or TRBV6-3 to TRBJ2-7; D remains ambiguous. Per the germline V gene, CDR1 is MNHEY and CDR2 is SVGEGT. V was pared by 7 bases and J by 0 bases, with 10 bases between. The CDR3 has 13 amino acids. CDR3 sequence reads: CASKRRSSYEQYF. In nucleotides, the CDR3 is TGTGCCAGCAAAAGGCGGAGCTCCTACGAGCAGTACTTC.

This rearrangement joins TRBV6-6 to TRBJ2-5; D may correspond to TRBD1 or TRBD2 (6 bases each). The germline CDR1 and CDR2 sequences are MNHNY and SVGAGI (reference sequence). Trimming took off 10 bases at V and 2 bases at J, with 14 bases between the two ends. The CDR3 loop spans 13 amino acids. The CDR3 loop reads CATIGGRQETQYF. CDR3 DNA: TGTGCCACGATAGGGGGGCGGCAAGAGACCCAGTACTTC.